The sequence of this T cell receptor beta chain was determined in a study of blood T cells in healthy people across ages. A sample-barcoded 5' primer and a J-beta primer mix were used in a second PCR of roughly 6 to 11 cycles. TCRdb reprocessed the 5' RACE reads with MiXCR, giving one entry per CDR3 protein. This table holds over a million distinct CDR3 sequences, about 40% found once. This clonotype has a handful of counts. The CDR3 is 15 amino acids. Trimming cost V 2 bases and J 5 bases, with 16 bases left between them. Germline assignment: CDR1 MNHEY and CDR2 SVGEGT. What was sequenced was blood. This receptor was obtained from a woman aged 18 to 35 in good health. This chain uses TRBV6-2 or TRBV6-3 with TRBJ2-7; D is perhaps TRBD1 (6 bases). CDR3 in amino acids: CASSYGLQGVHEQYF. CDR3 nucleotides: TGTGCCAGCAGTTACGGCCTACAGGGAGTCCACGAGCAGTACTTC.